This T cell receptor (beta chain) was found in a study of T cells in localized non-small cell lung cancer. General study results and limits: Heterogeneity remains possible because sequencing was limited to only one tumor region.

Losses at the gene ends were 5 bases for V and 0 bases for J; bases not matched to a gene: 3. Germline CDR1 and CDR2: MDHEN and SYDVKM. CDR3 length: 15 amino acids. Clones were read by immunoSEQ multiplex PCR, and TCRdb kept only the in-frame ones, dropping some. The data show around 4,000 clones, 34% seen once. By share of the sample, this clone is medium-sized. What it recognizes is unknown. Sample: lung tumor tissue, taken before any cancer treatment. This sequence originates from a man aged 35 to 69 with stage II squamous cell lung carcinoma. The chain couples TRBV28 to TRBJ1-3, with TRBD1 matching 8 bases. The CDR3 coding sequence is TGTGCCAGCAGTGCCGGGACAGGCTCTGGAAACACCATATATTTT. It specifies CASSAGTGSGNTIYF.